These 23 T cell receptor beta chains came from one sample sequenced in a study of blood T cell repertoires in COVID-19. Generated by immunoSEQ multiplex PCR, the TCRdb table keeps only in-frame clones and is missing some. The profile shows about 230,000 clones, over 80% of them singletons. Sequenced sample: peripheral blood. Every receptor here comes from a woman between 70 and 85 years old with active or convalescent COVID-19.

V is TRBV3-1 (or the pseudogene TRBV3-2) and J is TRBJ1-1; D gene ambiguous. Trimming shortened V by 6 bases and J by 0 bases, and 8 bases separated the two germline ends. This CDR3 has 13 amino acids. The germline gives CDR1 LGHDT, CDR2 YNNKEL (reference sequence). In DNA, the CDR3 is TGTGCCAGCAGATCTGCTATGAACACTGAAGCTTTCTTT. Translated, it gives CASRSAMNTEAFF.

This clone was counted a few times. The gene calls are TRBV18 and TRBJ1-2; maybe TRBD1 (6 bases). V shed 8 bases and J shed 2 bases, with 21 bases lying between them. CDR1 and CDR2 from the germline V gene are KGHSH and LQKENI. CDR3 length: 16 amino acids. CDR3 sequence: CASTNQGPKQNYGYTF. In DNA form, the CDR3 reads TGTGCCAGCACAAACCAGGGGCCGAAGCAAAACTATGGCTACACCTTC.

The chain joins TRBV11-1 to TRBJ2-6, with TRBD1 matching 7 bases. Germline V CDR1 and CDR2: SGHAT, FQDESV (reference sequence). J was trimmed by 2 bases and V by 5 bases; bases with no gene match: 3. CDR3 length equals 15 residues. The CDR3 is CASSPQGAGANVLTF. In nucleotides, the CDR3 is TGTGCCAGCAGCCCCCAGGGGGCTGGGGCCAACGTCCTGACTTTC.

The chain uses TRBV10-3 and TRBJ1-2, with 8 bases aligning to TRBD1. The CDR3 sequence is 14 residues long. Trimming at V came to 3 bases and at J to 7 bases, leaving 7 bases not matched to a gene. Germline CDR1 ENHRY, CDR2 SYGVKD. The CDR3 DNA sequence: TGTGCCATCAGTGACGGCAGGGGGCTTGGTGGCTACACCTTC. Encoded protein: CAISDGRGLGGYTF.

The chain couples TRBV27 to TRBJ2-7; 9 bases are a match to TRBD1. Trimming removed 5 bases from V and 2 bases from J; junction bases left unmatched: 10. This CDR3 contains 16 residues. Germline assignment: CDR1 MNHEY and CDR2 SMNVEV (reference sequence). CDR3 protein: CASSAIGTGLTYEQYF. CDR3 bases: TGTGCCAGCAGTGCTATCGGGACAGGGCTAACCTACGAGCAGTACTTC.

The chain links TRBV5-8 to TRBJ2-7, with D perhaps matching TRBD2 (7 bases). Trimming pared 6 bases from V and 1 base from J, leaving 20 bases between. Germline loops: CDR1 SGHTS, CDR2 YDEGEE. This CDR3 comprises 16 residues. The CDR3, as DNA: TGTGCCAGCAACGGCGCGCAGGGGAGGGGATCCTACGAGCAGTACTTC. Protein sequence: CASNGAQGRGSYEQYF.

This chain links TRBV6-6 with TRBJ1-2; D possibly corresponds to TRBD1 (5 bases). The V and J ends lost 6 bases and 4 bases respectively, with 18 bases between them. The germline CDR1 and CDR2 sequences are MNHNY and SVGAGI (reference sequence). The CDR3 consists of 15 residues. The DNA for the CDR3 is TGTGCCAGCAGCCAAAAGGAAACCGGGGGCTATGGCTACACCTTC. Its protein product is CASSQKETGGYGYTF.

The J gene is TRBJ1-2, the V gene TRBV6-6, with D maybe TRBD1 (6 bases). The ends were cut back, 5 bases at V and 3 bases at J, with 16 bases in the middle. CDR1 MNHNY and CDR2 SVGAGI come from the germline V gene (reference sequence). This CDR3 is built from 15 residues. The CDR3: CASSQGFPPYYGYTF. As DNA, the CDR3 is TGTGCCAGCAGTCAGGGGTTTCCCCCATACTATGGCTACACCTTC.

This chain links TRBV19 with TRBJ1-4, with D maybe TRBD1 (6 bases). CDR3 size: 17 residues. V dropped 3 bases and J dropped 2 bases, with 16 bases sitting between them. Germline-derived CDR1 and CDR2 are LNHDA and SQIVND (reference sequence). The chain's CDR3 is CASSISRGQGTNEKLFF. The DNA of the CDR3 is TGTGCCAGTAGTATTTCCCGGGGACAAGGGACTAATGAAAAACTGTTTTTT. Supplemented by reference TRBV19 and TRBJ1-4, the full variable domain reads DGGITQSPKYLFRKEGQNVTLSCEQNLNHDAMYWYRQDPGQGLRLIYYSQIVNDFQKGDIAEGYSVSREKKESFPLTVTSAQKNPTAFYLCASSISRGQGTNEKLFFGSGTQLSVL.

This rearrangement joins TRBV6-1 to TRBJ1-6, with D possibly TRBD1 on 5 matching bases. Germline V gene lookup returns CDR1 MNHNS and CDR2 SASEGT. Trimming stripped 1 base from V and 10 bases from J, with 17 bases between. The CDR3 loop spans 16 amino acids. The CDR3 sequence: CASSEVPLGGGSPLHF. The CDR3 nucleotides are TGTGCCAGCAGTGAAGTCCCCCTTGGCGGGGGGTCACCCCTCCACTTT.

This CDR3 reads CASSYGWASTYEQYF. The CDR3 coding sequence is TGTGCCAGCAGTTACGGGTGGGCCAGTACCTACGAGCAGTACTTC. V gene TRBV6-5 combines with J gene TRBJ2-7; D gene unclear. V was shortened by 2 bases and J by 2 bases, with 13 bases between the two germline ends. Germline loops: CDR1 MNHEY, CDR2 SVGAGI. There are 15 residues in the CDR3.

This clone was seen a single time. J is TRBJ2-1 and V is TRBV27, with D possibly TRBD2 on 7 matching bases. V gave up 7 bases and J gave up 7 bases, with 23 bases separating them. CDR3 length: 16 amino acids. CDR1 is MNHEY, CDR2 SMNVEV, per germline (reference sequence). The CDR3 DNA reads TGTGCCAGCACCCCTCGGGGGCTAGCGGAGCTTAATGAGCAGTTCTTC. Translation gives CASTPRGLAELNEQFF.

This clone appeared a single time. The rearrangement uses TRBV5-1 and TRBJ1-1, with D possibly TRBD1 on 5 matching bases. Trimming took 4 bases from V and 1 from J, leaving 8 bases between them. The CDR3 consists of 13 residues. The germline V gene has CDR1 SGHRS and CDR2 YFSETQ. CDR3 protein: CASSRQSNTEAFF. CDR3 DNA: TGCGCCAGCAGCAGACAGTCGAACACTGAAGCTTTCTTT.

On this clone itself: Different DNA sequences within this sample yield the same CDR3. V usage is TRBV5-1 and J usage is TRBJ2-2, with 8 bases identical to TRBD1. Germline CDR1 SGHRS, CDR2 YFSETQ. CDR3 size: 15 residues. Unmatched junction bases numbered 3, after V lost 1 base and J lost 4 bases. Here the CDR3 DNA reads TGCGCCAGCAGCTTGCGGGACAGGCGCACCGGGGAGCTGTTTTTT. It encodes CASSLRDRRTGELFF.

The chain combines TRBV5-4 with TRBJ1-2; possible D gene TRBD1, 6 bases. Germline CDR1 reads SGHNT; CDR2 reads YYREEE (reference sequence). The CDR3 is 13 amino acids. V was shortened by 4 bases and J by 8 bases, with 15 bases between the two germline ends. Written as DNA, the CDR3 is TGTGCCAGCAGCACGGGAGGGGGAGGAGGCTACACCTTC. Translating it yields CASSTGGGGGYTF.

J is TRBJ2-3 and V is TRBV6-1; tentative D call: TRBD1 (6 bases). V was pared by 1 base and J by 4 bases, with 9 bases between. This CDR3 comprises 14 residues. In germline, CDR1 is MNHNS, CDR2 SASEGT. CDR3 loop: CASSEGRGPDTQYF. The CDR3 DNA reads TGTGCCAGCAGTGAAGGCAGGGGCCCAGATACGCAGTATTTT.

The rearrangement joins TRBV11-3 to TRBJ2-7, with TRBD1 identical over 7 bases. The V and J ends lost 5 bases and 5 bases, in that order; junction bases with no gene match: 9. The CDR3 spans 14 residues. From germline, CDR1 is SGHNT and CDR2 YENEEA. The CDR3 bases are TGTGCCAGCAGCCTGACAGGGCCCACTGACGAGCAGTACTTC. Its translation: CASSLTGPTDEQYF. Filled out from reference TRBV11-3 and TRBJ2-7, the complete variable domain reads EAGVVQSPRYKIIEKKQPVAFWCNPISGHNTLYWYLQNLGQGPELLIRYENEEAVDDSQLPKDRFSAERLKGVDSTLKIQPAELGDSAVYLCASSLTGPTDEQYFGPGTRLTVT.

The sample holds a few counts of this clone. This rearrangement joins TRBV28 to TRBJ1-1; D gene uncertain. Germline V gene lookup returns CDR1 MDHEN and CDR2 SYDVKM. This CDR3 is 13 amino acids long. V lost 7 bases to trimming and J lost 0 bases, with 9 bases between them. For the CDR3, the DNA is TGTGCCAGCACGACACATTTGAACACTGAAGCTTTCTTT. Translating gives CASTTHLNTEAFF.

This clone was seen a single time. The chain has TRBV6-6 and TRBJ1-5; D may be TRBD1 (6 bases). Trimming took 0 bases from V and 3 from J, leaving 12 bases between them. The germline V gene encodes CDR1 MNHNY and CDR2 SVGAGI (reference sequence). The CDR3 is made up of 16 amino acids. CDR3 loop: CASSYSGGPPNQPQHF. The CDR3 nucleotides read TGTGCCAGCAGTTACTCGGGGGGGCCTCCCAATCAGCCCCAGCATTTT.

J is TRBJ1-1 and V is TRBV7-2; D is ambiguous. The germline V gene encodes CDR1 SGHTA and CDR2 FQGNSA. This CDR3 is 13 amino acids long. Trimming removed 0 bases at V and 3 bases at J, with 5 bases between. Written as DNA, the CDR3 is TGTGCCAGCAGCTTAGCGGAGGACACTGAAGCTTTCTTT. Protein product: CASSLAEDTEAFF. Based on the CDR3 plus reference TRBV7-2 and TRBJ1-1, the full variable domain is GAGVSQSPSNKVTEKGKDVELRCDPISGHTALYWYRQSLGQGLEFLIYFQGNSAPDKSGLPSDRFSAERTGGSVSTLTIQRTQQEDSAVYLCASSLAEDTEAFFGQGTRLTVV.

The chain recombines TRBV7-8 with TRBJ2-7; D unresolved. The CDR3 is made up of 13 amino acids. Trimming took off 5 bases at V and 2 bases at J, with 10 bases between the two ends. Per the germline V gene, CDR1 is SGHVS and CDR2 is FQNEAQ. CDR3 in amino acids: CASSPQQPYEQYF. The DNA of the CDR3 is TGTGCCAGCAGCCCACAACAGCCCTACGAGCAGTACTTC.

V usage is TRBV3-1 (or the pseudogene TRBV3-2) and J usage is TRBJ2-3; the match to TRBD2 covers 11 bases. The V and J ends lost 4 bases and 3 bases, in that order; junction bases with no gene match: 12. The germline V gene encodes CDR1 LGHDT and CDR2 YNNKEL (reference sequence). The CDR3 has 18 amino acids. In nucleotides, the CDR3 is TGTGCCAGCAGCCCCCTTTACCTAGCGGGAGGAAGTACAGATACGCAGTATTTT. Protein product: CASSPLYLAGGSTDTQYF.

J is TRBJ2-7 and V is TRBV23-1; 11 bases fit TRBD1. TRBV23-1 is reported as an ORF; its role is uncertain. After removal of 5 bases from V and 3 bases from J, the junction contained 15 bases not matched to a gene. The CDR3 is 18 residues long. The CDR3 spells CASSSQKSTGTGGYEQYF. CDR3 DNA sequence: TGCGCCAGCAGTTCCCAAAAGTCTACCGGGACAGGGGGCTACGAGCAGTACTTC.